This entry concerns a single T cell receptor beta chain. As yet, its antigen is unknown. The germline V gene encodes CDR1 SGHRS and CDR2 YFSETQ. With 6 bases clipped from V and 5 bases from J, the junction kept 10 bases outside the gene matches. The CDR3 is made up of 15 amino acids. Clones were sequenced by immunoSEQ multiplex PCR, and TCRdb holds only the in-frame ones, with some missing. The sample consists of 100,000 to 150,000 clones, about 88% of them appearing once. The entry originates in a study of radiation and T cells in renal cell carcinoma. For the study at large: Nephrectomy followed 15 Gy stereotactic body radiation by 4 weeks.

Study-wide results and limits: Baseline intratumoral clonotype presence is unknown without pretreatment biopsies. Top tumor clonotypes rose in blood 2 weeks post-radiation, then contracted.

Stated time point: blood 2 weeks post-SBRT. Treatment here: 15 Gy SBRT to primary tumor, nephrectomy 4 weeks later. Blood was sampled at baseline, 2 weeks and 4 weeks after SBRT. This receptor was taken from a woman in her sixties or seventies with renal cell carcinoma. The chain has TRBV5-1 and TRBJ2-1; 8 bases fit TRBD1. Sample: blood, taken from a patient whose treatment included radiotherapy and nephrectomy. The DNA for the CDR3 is TGCGCCAGCACCCTTGATGGGGACAGGAACAATGAGCAGTTCTTC. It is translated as CASTLDGDRNNEQFF. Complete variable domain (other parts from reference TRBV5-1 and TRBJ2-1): KAGVTQTPRYLIKTRGQQVTLSCSPISGHRSVSWYQQTPGQGLQFLFEYFSETQRNKGNFPGRFSGRQFSNSRSEMNVSTLELGDSALYLCASTLDGDRNNEQFFGPGTRLTVL.